A single sample gave rise to the 11 T cell receptor beta chains below, sequenced in a study of blood T cell repertoires in COVID-19 (dated by TCRdb to about 2020). The library was generated by the immunoSEQ multiplex PCR assay. The source is immuneACCESS, and TCRdb retained only in-frame sequences with V and J called. Part of the clones is not carried over; for the studies checked, unresolved V genes explain less than half of this, and the remainder is unexplained. Within this sample are about 200,000 clones, with 84% of them counted one time only. The ten largest account for around 7% of the sample. The source material was PBMCs or T cells enriched from blood (not recorded which). All receptors derive from a middle-aged man who had recovered from COVID-19.

This clone was counted once. The rearrangement joins TRBV7-3 to TRBJ2-2; D might be TRBD2 (6 bases). The CDR3 has 16 residues. The ends were cut back, 4 bases at V and 0 bases at J, with 12 bases in the middle. Germline CDR1 SGHTA, CDR2 FQGTGA. The CDR3 region is CASSSGRPSNTGELFF. For the CDR3, the DNA is TGTGCCAGCAGCTCGGGGAGGCCATCGAACACCGGGGAGCTGTTTTTT.

This chain uses TRBV15 with TRBJ2-7; 9 bases agree with TRBD1. The CDR3 totals 17 residues. Per germline, CDR1 LNHNV and CDR2 YYDKDF (reference sequence). V lost 0 bases to trimming and J lost 3 bases; unmatched junction nucleotides: 9. CDR3 residues: CATSRDRGTGFNYEQYF. The CDR3, as DNA: TGTGCCACCAGCAGAGATAGGGGGACAGGGTTCAACTACGAGCAGTACTTC. Combining the CDR3 with reference TRBV15 and TRBJ2-7 gives the whole variable domain DAMVIQNPRYQVTQFGKPVTLSCSQTLNHNVMYWYQQKSSQAPKLLFHYYDKDFNNEADTPDNFQSRRPNTSFCFLDIRSPGLGDTAMYLCATSRDRGTGFNYEQYFGPGTRLTVT.

This clone was observed a single time. The chain combines TRBV4-1 with TRBJ2-7, with 7 positions matching TRBD1. Losses at the gene ends were 4 bases for V and 0 bases for J; bases not matched to a gene: 6. Germline V gives CDR1 MGHRA, CDR2 YSYEKL. The CDR3 totals 15 residues. CDR3 residues: CASSRDDRVSYEQYF. The CDR3 nucleotides read TGCGCCAGCAGCCGAGACGACAGGGTCTCCTACGAGCAGTACTTC.

This clone was observed a handful of times. J is TRBJ1-4 and V is TRBV5-1, with TRBD1 identical over 7 bases. The CDR3 sequence is 14 residues long. The V segment lost 4 bases and the J segment 13 bases; nucleotides outside the gene matches: 13. Germline V gives CDR1 SGHRS, CDR2 YFSETQ. The CDR3 DNA is TGCGCCAGCAGCCCCGACAGGGTGGGCTACGGACTGTTTTTT. It codes for CASSPDRVGYGLFF.

V gene TRBV4-1 combines with J gene TRBJ1-5, with D tentatively TRBD1 (6 bases). Germline lookup yields CDR1 MGHRA and CDR2 YSYEKL. The V end was cut by 4 bases, the J end by 7 bases, with 20 bases between. CDR3 size: 16 residues. This CDR3 is CASSLELGGGRQPQHF. In DNA, the CDR3 is TGCGCCAGCAGCCTGGAACTCGGCGGGGGCAGGCAGCCCCAGCATTTT.

The rearrangement joins TRBV5-8 to TRBJ1-6; a possible D gene is TRBD1 (6 bases). The CDR3 covers 13 residues. The germline V gene encodes CDR1 SGHTS and CDR2 YDEGEE. V shed 10 bases and J shed 9 bases, with 17 bases lying between them. The CDR3 is CASTGGAGSPLHF. DNA of the CDR3: TGTGCCTCCACGGGGGGCGCCGGTTCACCCCTCCACTTT. The complete variable domain, with remaining parts taken from reference TRBV5-8 and TRBJ1-6, reads EAGVTQSPTHLIKTRGQQATLRCSPISGHTSVYWYQQALGLGLQFLLWYDEGEERNRGNFPPRFSGRQFPNYSSELNVNALELEDSALYLCASTGGAGSPLHFGNGTRLTVT.

This clone was seen once. This chain connects TRBV30 to TRBJ2-7; D is ambiguous. V dropped 1 base and J dropped 0 bases, with 10 bases sitting between them. The CDR3 spans 14 residues. In germline, CDR1 is GTSNPN, CDR2 SVGIG (reference sequence). The CDR3 region has the DNA TGTGCCTGGAGTGAAAGCAGGATCTCCTACGAGCAGTACTTC. This encodes CAWSESRISYEQYF.

The chain carries TRBV4-2 and TRBJ1-2; maybe TRBD1 (6 bases). CDR1 is LGHNA, CDR2 YNFKEQ, per germline. Deletions cut 1 base from V and 3 bases from J, with 15 bases between. The CDR3 loop spans 16 amino acids. In nucleotides, the CDR3 is TGTGCCAGCAGCCAAGGTAGCAGGGGAAGGGACTATGGCTACACCTTC. Translating it yields CASSQGSRGRDYGYTF.

The gene calls are TRBV24-1 and TRBJ2-2, with 12 bases aligning to TRBD2. V lost 3 bases to trimming and J lost 3 bases; unmatched junction nucleotides: 4. The CDR3 is made up of 17 amino acids. Germline CDR1 reads KGHDR; CDR2 reads SFDVKD. The CDR3 bases are TGTGCCACCAGTGATCCCACTAGCGGGGGGTACACCGGGGAGCTGTTTTTT. Encoded protein: CATSDPTSGGYTGELFF.

The chain carries TRBV7-6 and TRBJ1-3; TRBD1 might be the D (5 bases). The CDR3 is made up of 16 amino acids. Trimming took off 5 bases at V and 0 bases at J, with 14 bases between the two ends. Germline CDR1 reads SGHVS; CDR2 reads FNYEAQ. The CDR3 region is CASSPGLGHSGNTIYF. In DNA, the CDR3 is TGTGCCAGCAGCCCCGGTCTGGGGCACTCTGGAAACACCATATATTTT.

V usage is TRBV4-1 and J usage is TRBJ1-1; TRBD1 might be the D (5 bases). This CDR3 region has 15 residues. The germline V and J ends were trimmed by 0 bases and 11 bases, with 19 bases remaining between them. Germline V gives CDR1 MGHRA, CDR2 YSYEKL. The CDR3 nucleotides are TGCGCCAGCAGCCAAGATTTTTTAGGGGCCAGGGATGCTTTCTTT. Its translation is CASSQDFLGARDAFF.